Below, one TCR beta chain is given with its context. Its antigen is currently unknown. An immunoSEQ assay, version v3.0, was performed at survey level. Only in-frame clones appear in the TCRdb table, and some are missing; sequencing was by immunoSEQ multiplex PCR. The sample has tens of thousands of clones; around 76% are singletons. These data belong to a study of long-term antiretroviral therapy in people with HIV. Trimming removed 5 bases at V and 0 bases at J, with 15 bases between. This CDR3 is 16 amino acids long. Germline assignment: CDR1 SEHNR and CDR2 FQNEAQ (reference sequence). General study findings and limits: Versus controls, repertoires in people with HIV had narrower CDR3 length ranges.

The chain has TRBV7-9 and TRBJ2-3, with D tentatively TRBD2 (6 bases). The sequence came from a woman in her thirties or forties with HIV. The specimen was unsorted PBMCs, collected 0.5 years after starting antiretroviral therapy. CDR3 DNA sequence: TGTGCCAGCAGCAAAAACTCCGGGACTAGCACAGATACGCAGTATTTT. Protein product: CASSKNSGTSTDTQYF.